Listed below are T cell receptor beta chains from one sample, sequenced in a study of OX40 agonist ivuxolimab in advanced cancers. Assay: immunoSEQ multiplex PCR; the TCRdb copy retains only in-frame clones and omits some. The sample has around 94,000 clones, roughly 90% seen once. The sample was CD4+ or CD8+ T cells sorted from blood, taken in a trial of the OX40 agonist ivuxolimab. The receptors were sampled from an adult with an advanced solid tumor such as melanoma, head and neck, liver or kidney cancer. Both conserved end residues are part of each CDR3. A D gene is named only where the DNA matches it firmly. Not all rows give a size; the values are once, few, many and, for expanded clones, a class.

V gene: TRBV30
D gene: .
J gene: TRBJ1-1
clone size: .
CDR3 DNA: TGTGCCTGGAGTGTAGGGGTTTTCGGCACTGAAGCTTTCTTT
CDR3 protein: CAWSVGVFGTEAFF

V gene: TRBV19
D gene: .
J gene: TRBJ2-7
clone size: .
CDR3 DNA: TGTGCCAGTAGTATAGGAACAGGCTCCTCCTACGAGCAGTACTTC
CDR3 protein: CASSIGTGSSYEQYF

V gene: TRBV12-5
D gene: .
J gene: TRBJ1-2
clone size: .
CDR3 DNA: TGTGCTAGTGGTTTGGCCCGAGGATCCCCCTATGGCTACACCTTC
CDR3 protein: CASGLARGSPYGYTF

V gene: TRBV18
D gene: .
J gene: TRBJ2-5
clone size: .
CDR3 DNA: TGTGCCAGCTCACCACAATATGCCGGGGACCAAGAGACCCAGTACTTC
CDR3 protein: CASSPQYAGDQETQYF

V gene: TRBV10-3
D gene: TRBD1
J gene: TRBJ2-1
clone size: once
CDR3 DNA: TGTGCCATCAGTGACGGGACGGACAGGGGACCCTACAATGAGCAGTTCTTC
CDR3 protein: CAISDGTDRGPYNEQFF

V gene: TRBV4-3
D gene: TRBD1
J gene: TRBJ2-7
clone size: .
CDR3 DNA: TGCGCCAGCAGCCAAGAGGGACAGGGAGGTTCCTACGAGCAGTACTTC
CDR3 protein: CASSQEGQGGSYEQYF

V gene: TRBV27
D gene: .
J gene: TRBJ1-5
clone size: .
CDR3 DNA: TGTGCCAGCAGTTCGCGACAAAATCAGCCCCAGCATTTT
CDR3 protein: CASSSRQNQPQHF

V gene: TRBV4-2
D gene: .
J gene: TRBJ2-2
clone size: .
CDR3 DNA: TGTGCCAGCAGCCAAGGCTATCCCACCGGGGAGCTGTTTTTT
CDR3 protein: CASSQGYPTGELFF

V gene: TRBV7-6
D gene: .
J gene: TRBJ1-2
clone size: .
CDR3 DNA: TGTGCCAGCAGCTTGGGACGGAACTATGGCTACACCTTC
CDR3 protein: CASSLGRNYGYTF

V gene: TRBV13
D gene: .
J gene: TRBJ1-6
clone size: .
CDR3 DNA: TGTGCCAGCAGCCTAACTATGGACAGAGTAAATTCACCCCTCCACTTT
CDR3 protein: CASSLTMDRVNSPLHF

V gene: TRBV5-6
D gene: TRBD2
J gene: TRBJ2-7
clone size: .
CDR3 DNA: TGTGCCAGCAGCAACCTAGCGGGAGGGTTAGAAGAGCAGTACTTC
CDR3 protein: CASSNLAGGLEEQYF

V gene: TRBV4-1
D gene: .
J gene: TRBJ2-4
clone size: .
CDR3 DNA: TGCGCCAGCAGCCAACCATTCAACAGGGACGAAGAAAACATTCAGTACTTC
CDR3 protein: CASSQPFNRDEENIQYF

V gene: TRBV7-2
D gene: TRBD1
J gene: TRBJ2-7
clone size: .
CDR3 DNA: TGTGCCAGCAGCATCCGACAGGGGTCCTACGAGCAGTACTTC
CDR3 protein: CASSIRQGSYEQYF

V gene: TRBV27
D gene: .
J gene: TRBJ2-7
clone size: .
CDR3 DNA: TGTGCCAGCAGTTTTAGCCCCTCCTACGAGCAGTACTTC
CDR3 protein: CASSFSPSYEQYF

V gene: TRBV23-1
D gene: TRBD1
J gene: TRBJ2-3
clone size: once
CDR3 DNA: TGCGCCAGCAGTCAGACAGGGGGACTCGTAGATACGCAGTATTTT
CDR3 protein: CASSQTGGLVDTQYF

V gene: TRBV9
D gene: .
J gene: TRBJ1-2
clone size: once
CDR3 DNA: TGTGCCAGCAGCCCCGCCCCCAGGAATTCCTATGGCTACACCTTC
CDR3 protein: CASSPAPRNSYGYTF